This T cell receptor (beta chain) was observed in a study of graft-versus-host responses after intestinal transplantation. TCRdb keeps only in-frame clones here, not all; method: immunoSEQ multiplex PCR. The table records about 19,000 clones, about a third of them present only once. Study findings and constraints: GvH clones turned up in recipient marrow; some had shown up first in ileum or blood. High graft-versus-host to host-versus-graft clonal ratios were seen in allografts of patients with graft-donor T cell macrochimerism.

The CDR3 contains 15 residues. CDR1 and CDR2 from the germline V gene are SGHRS and YFSETQ. Losses at the gene ends were 0 bases for V and 6 bases for J; bases not matched to a gene: 3. Following the reaction, CD3+CD4+ and CD3+CD8+ responders that were proliferating and CFSE-low underwent sorting. This receptor was obtained from a human patient who was an organ donor for intestinal transplantation. Sequencing was performed on alloreactive CD4+ T cells from a mixed lymphocyte reaction culture, taken before transplantation. Subset meaning: CFSE-low proliferating T cells sorted from roughly six-day pre-transplant mixed lymphocyte reaction (GvH or HvG direction). The chain carries TRBV5-1 and TRBJ2-1, with 10 bases fitting TRBD2. CDR3 amino acids: CASSLGAGGTNEQFF. The CDR3 DNA reads as TGCGCCAGCAGCTTGGGAGCGGGGGGGACCAATGAGCAGTTCTTC.